Below are 6 T cell receptor beta chains sequenced from a single sample in a study of T cells in Graves' hyperthyroidism and ophthalmopathy. Amplified regions were TCR beta CDR3 sequences from RNA transcripts. HTBI primers were employed in a first-round RT-PCR of the TCR CDR3. One entry per CDR3 protein results from TCRdb running MiXCR on the multiplex PCR reads. The data show some 620,000 distinct CDR3 sequences, 15% to 20% seen once. Sequenced: blood. These receptors all come from a woman in her 30s with Graves' hyperthyroidism.

The chain carries TRBV20-1 and TRBJ1-5; maybe TRBD1 (5 bases). Trimming took 0 bases from V and 3 from J, leaving 12 bases between them. The CDR3 covers 15 residues. CDR1 DFQATT and CDR2 SNEGSKA come from the germline V gene (reference sequence). The CDR3 sequence: CSARDETESNQPQHF. DNA for the CDR3: TGCAGTGCTAGAGACGAGACAGAATCCAATCAGCCCCAGCATTTT.

At least ten counts were recorded for this clonotype. This chain connects TRBV7-3 to TRBJ1-2; possibly TRBD1 for D (5 bases). Germline assignment: CDR1 SGHTA and CDR2 FQGTGA. This CDR3 has 15 amino acids. Deletions cut 2 bases from V and 1 base from J, with 11 bases between. The CDR3 loop reads CASSLGPGDNYGYTF. The CDR3 nucleotides read TGTGCCAGCAGCTTAGGGCCGGGGGATAACTATGGCTACACCTTC.

This clonotype has at least ten counts. The chain recombines TRBV11-2 with TRBJ2-5; 12 positions agree with TRBD1. With V trimmed by 3 bases and J by 5 bases, 4 bases remained unmatched. The CDR3 runs 15 residues. Germline CDR1 is SGHAT and CDR2 is FQNNGV. The CDR3 DNA reads TGTGCCAGCAGCTTCGGGACAGGGGGCCGGGAGACCCAGTACTTC. Its protein product is CASSFGTGGRETQYF.

V and J are TRBV6-2 or TRBV6-3 and TRBJ2-2, with D perhaps matching TRBD1 or TRBD2 (5 bases each). Germline V gives CDR1 MNHEY, CDR2 SVGEGT. The CDR3 loop spans 15 amino acids. Trimming took 8 bases from V and 1 from J, leaving 14 bases between them. Here the CDR3 reads CASGTPTVNTGELFF. Here the CDR3 DNA reads TGTGCCAGCGGGACCCCGACAGTGAACACCGGGGAGCTGTTTTTT.

This rearrangement joins TRBV14 to TRBJ2-7; D is possibly TRBD1 or TRBD2 (5 bases each). V was trimmed by 4 bases and J by 2 bases, leaving 15 bases between them. Germline CDR1 SGHDN, CDR2 FVKESK. This CDR3 is 15 amino acids long. The CDR3: CASSLTGTAPYEQYF. The DNA for the CDR3 is TGTGCCAGCAGCCTTACCGGGACGGCGCCCTACGAGCAGTACTTC. The full variable domain, its missing parts supplied by reference TRBV14 and TRBJ2-7, is EAGVTQFPSHSVIEKGQTVTLRCDPISGHDNLYWYRRVMGKEIKFLLHFVKESKQDESGMPNNRFLAERTGGTYSTLKVQPAELEDSGVYFCASSLTGTAPYEQYFGPGTRLTVT.

This clonotype showed up many times. The genes are TRBV2 and TRBJ2-1; D is ambiguous. This CDR3 is 13 amino acids long. Germline V gene data show CDR1 as SNHLY and CDR2 as FYNNEI. Trimming removed 1 base at V and 7 bases at J, with 8 bases between. In nucleotides, the CDR3 is TGTGCCAGCAGTGAAGTGGAATGGAATGAGCAGTTCTTC. Amino acid sequence: CASSEVEWNEQFF.